This TCR beta chain appears in the sequencing data of a study of blood T cell repertoires in COVID-19. TCRdb keeps only in-frame clones here, not all; method: immunoSEQ multiplex PCR. The sample includes some 400,000 clones, 85% to 90% of them seen just once. From germline, CDR1 is SGDLS and CDR2 YYNGEE. Trimming took 1 base from V and 0 from J, leaving 11 bases between them. The CDR3 has 15 amino acids. The rearrangement links TRBV9 to TRBJ2-7; tentative D call: TRBD2 (6 bases). Sequenced sample: PBMCs or T cells enriched from blood (not recorded which). The receptor's source is a man aged 30 to 45 who had recovered from COVID-19. The CDR3 nucleotides read TGTGCCAGCAGCGTATTAGCGGAAAGCTCCTACGAGCAGTACTTC. Amino acids: CASSVLAESSYEQYF.